This T cell receptor beta chain was captured in a study of cytotoxic CD8 clonotypes in ibrutinib-treated CLL. Across the study: By median around 66 months, about 12 had progressed and approximately 15 stayed remitted; responses had been 2 complete and some 25 partial.

Details on this clone: The target antigen is unknown.

Study-level findings and limits: Baseline clonality was higher than in age-matched healthy donors and moved in step with circulating CD8+ T-cell counts.

Generated by immunoSEQ multiplex PCR, the TCRdb table keeps only in-frame clones and is missing some. This repertoire shows over 120,000 clones, approximately 81% found once; its top ten account for roughly 13%. The CDR3 length is 11 residues. The V end lost 4 bases, the J end lost 3 bases, and 1 base lay between the germline ends. The germline V gene has CDR1 LGHNA and CDR2 YNFKEQ. This chain links TRBV4-2 with TRBJ1-3; D is undetermined. This sample comprised PBMCs, obtained after 12 months of ibrutinib treatment. The sequence was obtained from a human donor with chronic lymphocytic leukemia. The CDR3 sequence is CASSRGNTIYF. The DNA of the CDR3 is TGTGCCAGCAGCCGTGGAAACACCATATATTTT.